This TCR beta chain stems from a study of blood T cell repertoires in COVID-19. On the study more broadly: Acute and convalescent COVID-19 specimens originated in the United States, Italy and Spain. Sample material is recorded as cDNA or gDNA derived from T cells, B-cell-depleted T cells, or PBMCs.

The CDR3 covers 15 residues. The V gene end was trimmed by 7 bases and the J gene end by 6 bases; junction bases not matched to a gene: 12. Germline CDR1 is MDHEN and CDR2 is SYDVKM. The repertoire was sequenced with immunoSEQ multiplex PCR; TCRdb's copy has only in-frame clones and lacks some. The table records 250,000 to 350,000 clones, 87% of them present only once. This TCR was sampled from a man younger than 35 with active or convalescent COVID-19. J is TRBJ2-1 and V is TRBV28; TRBD2 matches at 7 bases. The specimen sequenced was peripheral blood. The CDR3 nucleotides read TGTGCCAGCATCCCGGAGGTGGGGGGGGGCAATGAGCAGTTCTTC. Its protein is CASIPEVGGGNEQFF.